The entry below gives a single T cell receptor beta chain sequence along with its context. Its binding antigen is unknown. Base qualities are not at hand, and no much larger clone is one base apart. The source of the sample is a study of cytomegalovirus exposure and HLA in healthy donors listed by TCRdb under 2017. Turning to the overall study: According to an earlier analysis of 550 to 700 of the donors, 150 million to 200 million T cells yielded over 90 million unique TCR beta sequences and about 280 Gb of sequence data. Approximately 330 gigabases of sequencing data and roughly 80 million unique TCR sequences made up an early release that covered roughly 670 HLA-typed donors. Of the roughly 420 genotyped donors, roughly 80% were placed in the genetic ancestry cluster associated with self-reported Caucasian donors. The study was designed to test whether signatures of past pathogen exposure could be identified by cataloging public T cell receptors. The study profiled the T cell repertoires of more than 500 subjects by immunosequencing and related them to cytomegalovirus serostatus. In addition to the first cohort of roughly 700 subjects, a separate validation cohort of 120 different subjects was used. High-throughput TCR immunosequencing, statistical association of individual TCRs with disease status, and machine learning were combined to predict cytomegalovirus infection status. A later analysis re-analyzed previously published TCR beta repertoires from approximately 670 donors and added high-resolution HLA genotyping to study TCR occurrence patterns. Rather than using new phenotypic data, the later analysis identified candidate immune exposures from TCR beta sequences and from how often those sequences occurred across donors. To decide whether each TCR beta V gene segment behaved as functional or pseudogenic, an earlier analysis of some 570 of the donors relied on high-throughput TCR beta sequencing. Alongside the repertoire data, information on donor age, sex, ethnicity and CMV serostatus was compiled. Genome-wide SNP genotypes for about 65% of the 666 donors were used in a later genetic analysis, which treated that subset as a discovery cohort. All discovery cohort repertoires had been generated on a single sequencing platform. Class I and class II HLA loci were covered by the typing at four-digit resolution. The number of typed donors differed by locus: about 620-640 for A, B, C, DRB1 and DQB1; approximately 540 for DQA1; 606 for DPA1; and some 450 for DPB1. Several DR-DQ haplotypes were handled as single units for association and clustering, since linkage in the cohort was strong. Among some 410 genotyped donors of the cohort, an average of around 220,000 unique TCR beta nucleotide sequences was sequenced per donor, of which about 19% were non-productive.

Paper-wide results and their limitations: The 87-base-pair reads could not distinguish some IMGT-functional V segments, including TRBV6-2 and TRBV6-3, so those segments were excluded. At a false discovery rate of 0.05, a later analysis linked fewer than 20,000 TCR beta sequences to specific HLA alleles. In a later analysis, TCR association rates were found to vary across HLA loci, with the most associated TCRs seen for DRB1 alleles and the fewest for HLA-C alleles. A further reported finding was that TCR beta sequences accurately predicted the HLA-A and HLA-B alleles for most subjects in the first cohort. A later analysis found that HLA-associated TCR beta chains were more clonally expanded and had lower generation probabilities than equally common non-associated chains. Because counts were too low, under 20 rarely observed V segments, including chromosome 9 orphons, were left out of the earlier analysis of a few hundred of the donors. The study gave a list of more than 150 TCR beta chains associated with cytomegalovirus. Assigning TCR associations to individual alleles was difficult when HLA alleles, especially DR and DQ, strongly co-occurred. CMV serostatus was the only immune exposure information available for the cohort. Only TCR beta chains were sequenced in this cohort, and the absence of alpha or paired-chain data limited detectable features. Because HLA typing was unavailable for some donors at each locus, only the typed subset was used in association tests. Most TCR sequences were observed very rarely across donors, whereas some public TCRs were present in many individuals. In vitro tests confirmed that a few of the cytomegalovirus-associated TCR beta chains recognize cytomegalovirus antigens. Several of the top co-occurrence clusters appeared to be linked to parvovirus B19, influenza, CMV and Epstein-Barr virus, according to a later analysis. A cluster of highly shared sequence variants was judged likely to be a technical artifact of the sequencing pipeline. Correlated functional status among segregating V segments might be attributable to linkage disequilibrium, but an unknown experimental factor could not be ruled out. In an earlier analysis of about 600 of the donors, most TCR beta V segments appeared in productive rearrangements about 87% or about 30% of the time, broadly matching IMGT annotations. It was suggested by the authors that the approach could potentially be generalized to other disease states and immunological phenotypes. In a later genetic analysis, fewer N-insertions in productive TCRs were reported among donors in an Asian-associated ancestry cluster than the roughly 700-donor mean. An association between a missense DCLRE1C variant and V-gene and J-gene trimming of TCR beta chains was found in a later genetic analysis and replicated in an independent cohort. According to a later analysis, most CMV-associated TCR beta chains appeared to be HLA-restricted, and the HLA associations seemed to be driven largely by CMV exposure. The classifier was reported to diagnose cytomegalovirus status with high specificity and sensitivity in both the original and validation cohorts. Presence/absence analyses assumed roughly uniform sequencing depth across donors, an assumption that may not hold.

The CDR3 runs 13 amino acids, cysteine and phenylalanine included. Only CDR3 DNA is held: 39 bases, read in frame from base 1. After removal of 5 bases from V and 6 bases from J, the junction retains 7 bases not matched to a gene. CDR1 is given as ENHRY and CDR2 as SYGVKD, both from the germline V gene. The library was produced with the immunoSEQ multiplex PCR assay. For the multiplex PCR, a mixture combining 60 forward primers for TCR Vbeta segments and 13 reverse primers for TCR Jbeta segments was used. A multiplex PCR assay on genomic DNA amplified the CDR3 region of rearranged TCR beta genes. On the Illumina HiSeq System, the amplified TCR beta libraries were sequenced as 87-base-pair reads. Processing in the source paper ran as follows. In a later analysis, tens of millions of unique TCR beta chains were counted across the 500 to 850 repertoires, and roughly 10 million of these chains were shared by at least two donors. Raw reads were error-corrected and collapsed into unique sequences by a nearest-neighbor algorithm in which closely related sequences were merged to remove PCR and sequencing errors. To assign V, D and J gene segments, CDR3 sequences were aligned to IMGT reference sequences. Each retained sequence needed at least a six-nucleotide match to both a V gene segment and a J gene segment. Rearrangements were classified as productive when the CDR3 lacked stop codons and remained in frame with V and J, and all other rearrangements were classified as non-productive. CDR3 was defined by IMGT convention, running from the second conserved V-encoded cysteine to the conserved J-encoded phenylalanine. Sequences without an unambiguous match to a single V gene segment were excluded from the earlier analysis of about 600 of the donors. In an earlier analysis of 450 to 700 of the donors, V segments were called functional above 56.7% productive rearrangements and were called segregating when the between-donor standard deviation exceeded 5%. To diagnose cytomegalovirus status from the catalog of TCR beta chain sequences, a statistical classification framework was built. In a later analysis, V and J genes were assigned by comparing TCR nucleotide sequences against IMGT/GENE-DB human TR gene sequences. Using the TCRdist pipeline, a later analysis assigned CDR3 sequences along with most-parsimonious VDJ recombination scenarios. In a later analysis, every TCR beta chain was defined by the combination of its CDR3 amino acid sequence and its V-gene family, and reads without a unique V-gene family were dropped. To address suspected cross-contamination and a sequencing artifact, a later analysis removed a few hundred highly shared, low-generation-probability nucleotide sequences. For each public chain, a later analysis derived a clonal expansion index from normalized ranks of inferred template counts within each repertoire. A later analysis computed generation probabilities with a VDJ recombination model fitted to out-of-frame rearrangements, and checked the results against IGoR. Hypergeometric tests were used in a later analysis to score TCR-TCR, TCR-HLA and TCR-CMV co-occurrence, with a repertoire-size bias correction applied to the TCR pairs. To estimate false discovery rates, a later analysis permuted the HLA or CMV assignments 20 times. A later analysis grouped co-occurring TCRs with DBSCAN, adding TCRdist sequence similarity when clustering within HLA-allele-positive subsets. For co-occurrence clustering, repertoires with fewer than 30,000 or more than 120,000 public chains were excluded, along with five repertoires with anomalous nucleotide sharing. In its TCRdb copy, this immuneACCESS table keeps in-frame sequences only and misses some clones. Where compared with another copy, unresolved V genes explain less than half of these, and the others have no known cause. That table supplies the V and J calls and clone size; D and trimming were determined from the DNA. The table for this sample lists about 140,000 clones; about 66% of them were counted only once. The ten largest clones capture over 1.5% of the sample.

In total, 666 healthy bone marrow donors made up the cohort. All cohort members were sampled while nominally healthy, although unrecorded immune exposures were likely present. Of the 700 or so cohort members, 289 had a positive CMV serostatus and about 400 had a negative one, while no CMV serostatus was recorded for the donor. Every donor gave a peripheral blood sample, and the peripheral blood mononuclear cells from that sample were used for TCR beta sequencing. The Qiagen DNeasy Blood Extraction Kit was used to extract genomic DNA from the blood cell samples. Sequences were obtained from PBMCs. The sequence links TRBV10-3 to TRBJ2-7; TRBD2 matches 7 bases in the middle. This receptor was taken from a human donor in good health. The DNA is as follows: TGTGCCATCAGTCCTTGGGAGGGAGTCGAGCAGTACTTC. Its translation reads: CAISPWEGVEQYF.